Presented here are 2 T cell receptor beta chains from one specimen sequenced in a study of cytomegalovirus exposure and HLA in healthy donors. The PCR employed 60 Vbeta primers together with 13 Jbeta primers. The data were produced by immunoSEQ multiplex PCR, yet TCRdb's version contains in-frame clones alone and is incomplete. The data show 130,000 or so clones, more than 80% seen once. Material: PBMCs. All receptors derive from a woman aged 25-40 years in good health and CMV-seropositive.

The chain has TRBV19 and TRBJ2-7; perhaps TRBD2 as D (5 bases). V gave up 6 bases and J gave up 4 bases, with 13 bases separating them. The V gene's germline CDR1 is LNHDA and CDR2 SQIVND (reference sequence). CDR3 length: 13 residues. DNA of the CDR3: TGTGCCAGTAGCCCAGCACGGGGATACGAGCAGTACTTC. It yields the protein CASSPARGYEQYF.

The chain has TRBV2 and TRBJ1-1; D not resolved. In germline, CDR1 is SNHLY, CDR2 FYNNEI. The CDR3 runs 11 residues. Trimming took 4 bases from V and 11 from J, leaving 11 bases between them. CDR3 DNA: TGTGCCAGCAGTGGACCAGGCGTCGCTTTCTTT. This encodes CASSGPGVAFF.